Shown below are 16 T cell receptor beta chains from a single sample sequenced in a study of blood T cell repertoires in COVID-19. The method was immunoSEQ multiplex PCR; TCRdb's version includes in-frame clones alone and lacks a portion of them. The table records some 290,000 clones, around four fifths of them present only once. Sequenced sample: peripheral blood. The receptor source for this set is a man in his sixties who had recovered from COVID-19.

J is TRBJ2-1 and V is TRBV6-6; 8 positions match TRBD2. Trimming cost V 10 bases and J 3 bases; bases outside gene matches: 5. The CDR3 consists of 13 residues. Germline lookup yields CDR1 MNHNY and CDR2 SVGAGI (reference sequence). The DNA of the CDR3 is TGTGCCATTCAGCGGGGGAACTACAATGAGCAGTTCTTC. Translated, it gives CAIQRGNYNEQFF.

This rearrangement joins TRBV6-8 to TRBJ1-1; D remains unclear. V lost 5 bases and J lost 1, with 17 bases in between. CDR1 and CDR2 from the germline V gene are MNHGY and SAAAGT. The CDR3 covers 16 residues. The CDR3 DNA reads TGTGCCAGCAGTCCCCAGAACCAAATTCCGAACACTGAAGCTTTCTTT. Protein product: CASSPQNQIPNTEAFF.

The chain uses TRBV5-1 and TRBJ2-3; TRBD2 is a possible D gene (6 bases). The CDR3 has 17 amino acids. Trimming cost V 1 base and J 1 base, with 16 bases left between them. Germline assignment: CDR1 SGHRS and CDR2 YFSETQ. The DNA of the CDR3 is TGCGCCAGCAGCTTGATCCCCGGAGCGGGCGGCACAGATACGCAGTATTTT. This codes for CASSLIPGAGGTDTQYF.

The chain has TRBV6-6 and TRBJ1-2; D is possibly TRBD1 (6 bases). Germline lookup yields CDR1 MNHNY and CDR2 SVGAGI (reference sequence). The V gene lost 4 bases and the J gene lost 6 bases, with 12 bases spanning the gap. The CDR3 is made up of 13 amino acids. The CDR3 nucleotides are TGTGCCAGCAGTTCTCGACAGGAGGATGGCTACACCTTC. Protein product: CASSSRQEDGYTF.

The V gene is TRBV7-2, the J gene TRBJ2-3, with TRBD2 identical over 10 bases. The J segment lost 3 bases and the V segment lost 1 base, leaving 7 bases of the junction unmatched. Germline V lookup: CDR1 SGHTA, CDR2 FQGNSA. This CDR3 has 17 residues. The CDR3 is CASSLGSGGTVTDTQYF. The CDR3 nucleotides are TGTGCCAGCAGCTTAGGTAGCGGGGGGACCGTAACAGATACGCAGTATTTT.

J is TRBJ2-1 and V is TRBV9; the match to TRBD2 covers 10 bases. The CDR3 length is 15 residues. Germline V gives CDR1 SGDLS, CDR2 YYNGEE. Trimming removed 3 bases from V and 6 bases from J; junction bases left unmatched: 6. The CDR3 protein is CASSGSGGAGNEQFF. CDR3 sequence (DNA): TGTGCCAGCAGCGGCAGCGGGGGGGCTGGCAATGAGCAGTTCTTC.

The CDR3 sequence: CATLTGDLRLGGYTF. The CDR3 DNA follows: TGTGCCACCCTGACAGGGGATTTACGATTGGGTGGCTACACCTTC. The V gene is TRBV28, the J gene TRBJ1-2; 8 positions agree with TRBD1. The germline V gene has CDR1 MDHEN and CDR2 SYDVKM. The CDR3 is made up of 15 amino acids. The V and J ends lost 10 bases and 7 bases, in that order; junction bases with no gene match: 17.

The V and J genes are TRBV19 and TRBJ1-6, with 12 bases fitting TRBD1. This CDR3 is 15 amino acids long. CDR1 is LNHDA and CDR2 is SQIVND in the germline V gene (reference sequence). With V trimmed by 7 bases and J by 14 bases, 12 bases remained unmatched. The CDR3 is CASTQAGQGASTLHF. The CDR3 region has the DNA TGTGCCAGTACCCAAGCGGGACAGGGGGCCTCCACCCTCCACTTT.

CDR3 region: CASSLSQDYGYTF. In DNA form, the CDR3 reads TGTGCCAGCAGCTTATCCCAGGACTATGGCTACACCTTC. The V and J genes are TRBV7-6 and TRBJ1-2; D remains ambiguous. V shed 2 bases and J shed 3 bases, with 7 bases lying between them. CDR1 is SGHVS, CDR2 FNYEAQ, per germline. This CDR3 spans 13 amino acids.

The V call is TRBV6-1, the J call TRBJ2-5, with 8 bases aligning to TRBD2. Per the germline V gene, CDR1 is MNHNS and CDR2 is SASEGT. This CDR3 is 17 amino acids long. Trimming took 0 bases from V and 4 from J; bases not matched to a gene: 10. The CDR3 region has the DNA TGTGCCAGCAGTGAAGCTAAGACTAGCGTGGGGAGAGAGACCCAGTACTTC. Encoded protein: CASSEAKTSVGRETQYF.

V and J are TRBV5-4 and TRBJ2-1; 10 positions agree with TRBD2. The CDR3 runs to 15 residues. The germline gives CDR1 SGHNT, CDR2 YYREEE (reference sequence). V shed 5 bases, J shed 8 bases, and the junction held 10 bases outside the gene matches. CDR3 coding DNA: TGTGCCAGCAGACCCGGACTAGCGGCCACCGATGAGCAGTTCTTC. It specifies CASRPGLAATDEQFF.

CDR3 region: CASSETGFFGTDTQYF. The CDR3 DNA follows: TGTGCCAGCAGCGAGACAGGGTTTTTTGGCACAGATACGCAGTATTTT. V gene TRBV28 combines with J gene TRBJ2-3, with 7 positions matching TRBD1. This CDR3 spans 16 amino acids. CDR1 and CDR2 from the germline V gene are MDHEN and SYDVKM. Trimming removed 6 bases from V and 1 base from J; junction bases left unmatched: 10.

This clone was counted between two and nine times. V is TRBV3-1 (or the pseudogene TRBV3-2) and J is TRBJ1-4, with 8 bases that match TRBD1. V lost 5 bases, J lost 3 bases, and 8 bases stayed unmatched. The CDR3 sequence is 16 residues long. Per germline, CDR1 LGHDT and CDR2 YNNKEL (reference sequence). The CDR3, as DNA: TGTGCCAGCAGCGCGAAGCAGGGGGCCGCTAATGAAAAACTGTTTTTT. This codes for CASSAKQGAANEKLFF.

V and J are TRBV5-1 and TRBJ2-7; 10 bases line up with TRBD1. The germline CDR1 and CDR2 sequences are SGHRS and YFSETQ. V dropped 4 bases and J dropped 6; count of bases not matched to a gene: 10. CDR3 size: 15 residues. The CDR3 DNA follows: TGCGCCAGCAGCCCCACGGGACAGGGGTCTATCGAGCAGTACTTC. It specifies CASSPTGQGSIEQYF.

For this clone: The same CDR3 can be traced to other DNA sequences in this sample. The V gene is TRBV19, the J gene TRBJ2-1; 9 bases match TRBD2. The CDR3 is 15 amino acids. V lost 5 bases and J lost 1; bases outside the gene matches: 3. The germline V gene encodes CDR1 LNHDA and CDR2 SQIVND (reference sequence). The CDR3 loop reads CASSSTSGSYNEQFF. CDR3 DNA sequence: TGTGCCAGTAGTTCGACTAGCGGTTCCTACAATGAGCAGTTCTTC.

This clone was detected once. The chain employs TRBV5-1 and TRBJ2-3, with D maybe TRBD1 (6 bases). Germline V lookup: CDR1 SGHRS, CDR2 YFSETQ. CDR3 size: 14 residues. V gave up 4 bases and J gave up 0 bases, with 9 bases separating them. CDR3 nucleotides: TGCGCCAGCAGCGGGGGCCGGAGCACAGATACGCAGTATTTT. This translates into CASSGGRSTDTQYF.